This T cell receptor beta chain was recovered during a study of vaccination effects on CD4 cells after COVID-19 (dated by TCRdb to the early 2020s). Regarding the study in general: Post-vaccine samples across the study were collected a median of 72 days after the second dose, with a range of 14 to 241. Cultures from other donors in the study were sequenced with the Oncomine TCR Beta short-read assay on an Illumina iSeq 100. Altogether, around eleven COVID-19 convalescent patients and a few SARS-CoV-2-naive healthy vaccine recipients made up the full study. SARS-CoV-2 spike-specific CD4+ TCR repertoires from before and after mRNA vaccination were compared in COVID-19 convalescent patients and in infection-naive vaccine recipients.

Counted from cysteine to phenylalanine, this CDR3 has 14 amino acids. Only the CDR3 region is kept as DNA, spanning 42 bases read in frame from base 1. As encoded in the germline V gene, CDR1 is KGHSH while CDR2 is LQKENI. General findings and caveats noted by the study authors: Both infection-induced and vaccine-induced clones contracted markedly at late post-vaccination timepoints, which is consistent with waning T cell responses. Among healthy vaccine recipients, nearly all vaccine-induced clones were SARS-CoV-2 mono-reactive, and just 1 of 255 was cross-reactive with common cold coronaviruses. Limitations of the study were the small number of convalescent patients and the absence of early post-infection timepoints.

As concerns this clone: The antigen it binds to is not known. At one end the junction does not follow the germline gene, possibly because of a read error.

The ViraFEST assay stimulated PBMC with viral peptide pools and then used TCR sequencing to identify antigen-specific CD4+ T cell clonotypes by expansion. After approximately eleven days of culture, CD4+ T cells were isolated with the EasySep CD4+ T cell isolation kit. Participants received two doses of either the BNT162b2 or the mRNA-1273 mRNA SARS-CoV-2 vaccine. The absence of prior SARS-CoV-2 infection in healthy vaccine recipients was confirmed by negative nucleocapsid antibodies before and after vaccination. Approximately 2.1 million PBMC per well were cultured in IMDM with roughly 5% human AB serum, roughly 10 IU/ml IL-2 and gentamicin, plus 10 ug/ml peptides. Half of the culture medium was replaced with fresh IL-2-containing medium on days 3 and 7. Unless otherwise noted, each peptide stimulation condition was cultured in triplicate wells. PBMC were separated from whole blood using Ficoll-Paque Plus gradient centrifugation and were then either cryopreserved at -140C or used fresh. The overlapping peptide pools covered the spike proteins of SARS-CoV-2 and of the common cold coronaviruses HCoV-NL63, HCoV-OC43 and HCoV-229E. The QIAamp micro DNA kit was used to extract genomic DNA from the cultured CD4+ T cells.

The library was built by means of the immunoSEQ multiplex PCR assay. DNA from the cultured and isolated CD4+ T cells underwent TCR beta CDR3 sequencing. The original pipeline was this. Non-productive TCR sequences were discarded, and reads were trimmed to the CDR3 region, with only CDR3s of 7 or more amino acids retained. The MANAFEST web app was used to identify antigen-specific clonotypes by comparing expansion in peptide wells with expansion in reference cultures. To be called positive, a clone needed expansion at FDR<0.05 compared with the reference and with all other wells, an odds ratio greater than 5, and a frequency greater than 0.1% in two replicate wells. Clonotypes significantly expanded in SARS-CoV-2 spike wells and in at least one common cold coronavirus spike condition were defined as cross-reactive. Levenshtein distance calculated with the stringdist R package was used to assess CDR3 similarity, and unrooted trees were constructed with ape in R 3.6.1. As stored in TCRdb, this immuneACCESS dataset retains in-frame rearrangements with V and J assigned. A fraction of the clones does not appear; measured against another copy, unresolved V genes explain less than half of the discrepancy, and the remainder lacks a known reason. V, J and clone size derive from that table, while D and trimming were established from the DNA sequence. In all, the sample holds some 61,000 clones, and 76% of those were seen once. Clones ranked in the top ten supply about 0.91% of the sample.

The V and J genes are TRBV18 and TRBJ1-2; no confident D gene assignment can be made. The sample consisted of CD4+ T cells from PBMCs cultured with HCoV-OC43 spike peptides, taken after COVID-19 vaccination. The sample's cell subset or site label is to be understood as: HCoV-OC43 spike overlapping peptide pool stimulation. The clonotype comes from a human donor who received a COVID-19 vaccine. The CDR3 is CTSAPEVGGYGYTF. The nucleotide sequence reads TGTACCAGCGCCCCTGAGGTAGGCGGCTATGGCTACACCTTC.